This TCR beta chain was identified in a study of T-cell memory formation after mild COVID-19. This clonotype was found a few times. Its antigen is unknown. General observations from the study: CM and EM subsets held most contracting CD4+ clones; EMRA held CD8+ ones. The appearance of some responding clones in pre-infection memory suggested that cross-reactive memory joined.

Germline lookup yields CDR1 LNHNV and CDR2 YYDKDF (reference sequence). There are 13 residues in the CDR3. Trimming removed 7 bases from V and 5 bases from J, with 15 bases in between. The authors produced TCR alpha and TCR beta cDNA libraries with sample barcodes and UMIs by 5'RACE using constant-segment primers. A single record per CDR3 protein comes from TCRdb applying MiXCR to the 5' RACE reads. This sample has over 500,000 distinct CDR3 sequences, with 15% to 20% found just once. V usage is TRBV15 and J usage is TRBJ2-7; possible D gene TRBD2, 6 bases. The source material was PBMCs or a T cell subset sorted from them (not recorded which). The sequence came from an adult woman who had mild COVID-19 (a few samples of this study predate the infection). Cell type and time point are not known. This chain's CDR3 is CATTAAGGDEQYF. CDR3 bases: TGTGCCACCACAGCAGCAGGAGGGGACGAGCAGTACTTC. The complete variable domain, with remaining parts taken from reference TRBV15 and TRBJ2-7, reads DAMVIQNPRYQVTQFGKPVTLSCSQTLNHNVMYWYQQKSSQAPKLLFHYYDKDFNNEADTPDNFQSRRPNTSFCFLDIRSPGLGDTAMYLCATTAAGGDEQYFGPGTRLTVT.